Below, one T cell receptor (beta chain) is given with its context. The sample originates from a study of blood T cell repertoires in COVID-19. V shed 5 bases, J shed 6 bases, and the junction held 5 bases outside the gene matches. CDR3 size: 14 residues. Germline assignment: CDR1 MNHEY and CDR2 SVGAGI. Produced via immunoSEQ multiplex PCR; TCRdb's table is partial and in-frame only. The sample contains some 160,000 clones, just under 85% of which appear only once. Source material: peripheral blood. This rearrangement joins TRBV6-5 to TRBJ1-4; 8 bases line up with TRBD1. This clonotype originated in a woman aged 80 or over with COVID-19, enrolled during active disease. The CDR3 nucleotides read TGTGCCAGCAGTCAGACAGGGGATGATGAAAAACTGTTTTTT. Residues: CASSQTGDDEKLFF.